One and the same sample provided the 22 T cell receptor beta chains below, sequenced in a study of neoadjuvant anti-PD-1 for oral cavity cancer. This table comes from immunoSEQ multiplex PCR, and its TCRdb copy is limited to in-frame clones, with some not included. The table includes 15,000 or so clones, 70% detected once. Sequenced material: PBMCs, taken before nivolumab (anti-PD-1) treatment. Every receptor here comes from a person aged 35-80 years with oral cavity squamous cell carcinoma.

V and J are TRBV7-8 and TRBJ2-7; 7 nucleotides match TRBD1. Germline V gives CDR1 SGHVS, CDR2 FQNEAQ. Trimming took 4 bases from V and 6 from J; bases not matched to a gene: 6. The CDR3 runs 13 residues. The CDR3 DNA sequence: TGTGCCAGCAGCTCCGACAGGGTAGGCGAGCAGTACTTC. Translation gives CASSSDRVGEQYF.

The chain uses TRBV11-2 and TRBJ2-5; D remains unclear. Trimming removed 1 base at V and 1 base at J, with 7 bases between. The CDR3 runs 14 residues. Germline-derived CDR1 and CDR2 are SGHAT and FQNNGV. CDR3 DNA: TGTGCCAGCAGCTTAGTCAGTCTCCAAGAGACCCAGTACTTC. Amino acid sequence: CASSLVSLQETQYF.

This chain links TRBV6-1 with TRBJ2-3; 7 bases are a match to TRBD2. Germline trimming cut 4 bases from V and 6 bases from J; bases unmatched to any gene: 13. Germline V gene data show CDR1 as MNHNS and CDR2 as SASEGT. The CDR3 covers 16 residues. The CDR3 sequence: CASSGLASGRYDTQYF. The CDR3 coding sequence is TGTGCCAGCAGTGGATTGGCTAGCGGAAGATATGATACGCAGTATTTT.

The chain combines TRBV27 with TRBJ1-5, with D possibly being TRBD1 (5 bases). Germline CDR1 is MNHEY and CDR2 is SMNVEV (reference sequence). V was shortened by 0 bases and J by 6 bases, with 12 bases between the two germline ends. The CDR3 covers 15 residues. The CDR3 DNA reads TGTGCCAGCAGTTTATCGATCGGGGGGGGTCAGCCCCAGCATTTT. Translating it yields CASSLSIGGGQPQHF.

This rearrangement joins TRBV4-2 to TRBJ1-2; 8 bases are a match to TRBD1. There are 15 residues in the CDR3. Per the germline V gene, CDR1 is LGHNA and CDR2 is YNFKEQ. Germline trimming cut 5 bases from V and 4 bases from J; bases unmatched to any gene: 9. As DNA, the CDR3 is TGTGCCAGCAGCGGTCGCGACAGGGGCGGCTATGGCTACACCTTC. Translating gives CASSGRDRGGYGYTF.

The chain couples TRBV25-1 to TRBJ1-2; TRBD1 is a possible D gene (6 bases). Germline assignment: CDR1 MGHDK and CDR2 SYGVNS. CDR3 size: 14 residues. The V end was cut by 6 bases, the J end by 7 bases, with 18 bases between. CDR3 in amino acids: CASRISGVDGGYTF. Here the CDR3 DNA reads TGTGCCAGCAGGATATCAGGGGTTGATGGTGGCTACACCTTC.

This clone was seen more than once but under ten times. This chain links TRBV2 with TRBJ1-5; TRBD1 matches at 8 bases. From germline, CDR1 is SNHLY and CDR2 FYNNEI. CDR3 length: 15 amino acids. Unmatched junction bases numbered 7, after V lost 2 bases and J lost 7 bases. In nucleotides, the CDR3 is TGTGCCAGCAGTGAATGGGGACAGGATATCCAGCCCCAGCATTTT. It is translated as CASSEWGQDIQPQHF.

The chain uses TRBV4-1 and TRBJ2-1, with D hard to call. The V and J ends lost 1 base and 0 bases respectively, with 7 bases between them. The CDR3 totals 15 residues. CDR1 and CDR2 from the germline V gene are MGHRA and YSYEKL. Here the CDR3 DNA reads TGCGCCAGCAGCCAAGTTGAAAGCTCCTACAATGAGCAGTTCTTC. Translation: CASSQVESSYNEQFF.

The chain carries TRBV14 and TRBJ2-7, with 8 bases matching TRBD1. This CDR3 region has 14 residues. The junction had 5 bases not matched to a gene; V was cut back by 1 base and J by 6 bases. CDR1 and CDR2 (germline): SGHDN, FVKESK. This CDR3 is CASSQGTGWREQYF. CDR3 DNA: TGTGCCAGCAGCCAAGGGACAGGGTGGCGCGAGCAGTACTTC.

The chain has TRBV7-9 and TRBJ2-7; D may be TRBD1 or TRBD2 (5 bases each). The ends were cut back, 4 bases at V and 12 bases at J, with 19 bases in the middle. The CDR3 has 13 amino acids. From germline, CDR1 is SEHNR and CDR2 FQNEAQ (reference sequence). The CDR3 region has the DNA TGTGCCAGCAGCTCCTACCCCGGGGCAGACTTGTACTTC. This sequence encodes CASSSYPGADLYF.

Only a few counts were recorded for this clone. CDR3 sequence reads: CASSLGTPYTGELFF. In DNA form, the CDR3 reads TGTGCCAGCAGCTTAGGGACCCCTTACACCGGGGAGCTGTTTTTT. The rearrangement joins TRBV7-7 to TRBJ2-2; D uncertain. CDR3 length equals 15 residues. V shed 1 base and J shed 3 bases, with 9 bases lying between them. Per the germline V gene, CDR1 is SSHAT and CDR2 is FNYEAQ (reference sequence).

The rearrangement joins TRBV11-3 to TRBJ2-3; tentatively, D is TRBD1 or TRBD2 (6 bases each). The CDR3 extends over 17 amino acids. Germline-derived CDR1 and CDR2 are SGHNT and YENEEA. Trimming shortened V by 4 bases and J by 0 bases, and 17 bases separated the two germline ends. The CDR3 spells CASSSHEGGESTDTQYF. CDR3 DNA: TGTGCCAGCAGCTCCCATGAGGGGGGTGAAAGCACAGATACGCAGTATTTT. Together with reference TRBV11-3 and TRBJ2-3, the CDR3 gives the full variable domain: EAGVVQSPRYKIIEKKQPVAFWCNPISGHNTLYWYLQNLGQGPELLIRYENEEAVDDSQLPKDRFSAERLKGVDSTLKIQPAELGDSAVYLCASSSHEGGESTDTQYFGPGTRLTVL.

This chain links TRBV7-8 with TRBJ2-2; TRBD1 or TRBD2 may be the D gene (5 bases each). Germline CDR1 reads SGHVS; CDR2 reads FQNEAQ. CDR3 length: 15 residues. V lost 5 bases and J 6 bases, leaving 16 bases between the germline ends. The CDR3: CASSQNPGTAGELFF. The CDR3, as DNA: TGTGCCAGCAGCCAAAATCCAGGGACCGCCGGGGAGCTGTTTTTT.

The chain joins TRBV11-2 to TRBJ2-5; 9 bases agree with TRBD2. The CDR3 covers 16 residues. The V gene's germline CDR1 is SGHAT and CDR2 FQNNGV. With V trimmed by 3 bases and J by 2 bases, 7 bases remained unmatched. CDR3 residues: CASSFTGTSRQETQYF. The CDR3 coding sequence is TGTGCCAGCAGCTTCACCGGGACTAGCAGACAAGAGACCCAGTACTTC.

The sample holds a few counts of this clone. The rearrangement uses TRBV4-2 and TRBJ2-5; D may be TRBD2 (5 bases). This CDR3 is built from 16 residues. V lost 0 bases to trimming and J lost 4 bases, with 15 bases between them. Germline loops: CDR1 LGHNA, CDR2 YNFKEQ. CDR3 DNA: TGTGCCAGCAGCCAAGAGGCGGGCGAACCGGGAGAGACCCAGTACTTC. It is translated as CASSQEAGEPGETQYF.

In DNA, the CDR3 is TGTGCCAGCAGCTTAATGGGGGCTAATGAAAAACTGTTTTTT. The encoded protein is CASSLMGANEKLFF. The chain joins TRBV7-9 to TRBJ1-4; maybe TRBD1 (5 bases). Germline CDR1 is SEHNR and CDR2 is FQNEAQ (reference sequence). Trimming shortened V by 2 bases and J by 3 bases, and 7 bases separated the two germline ends. CDR3 size: 14 residues.

This clone was recorded once. CDR3 sequence (DNA): TGTGCCAGCAGCTTAGCCTTCGATTACAATCAGCCCCAGCATTTT. Translated, it gives CASSLAFDYNQPQHF. The genes are TRBV7-8 and TRBJ1-5; D call uncertain. Looked up from germline, CDR1 is SGHVS and CDR2 is FQNEAQ. This CDR3 comprises 15 residues. With 0 bases removed from V and 3 bases from J, the gap between germline ends came to 9 bases.

CDR3 sequence reads: CASSGVSGQGVYGYTF. The DNA of the CDR3 is TGTGCCAGCAGCGGAGTCAGTGGACAGGGAGTCTATGGCTACACCTTC. The rearrangement joins TRBV27 to TRBJ1-2, with 8 nucleotides matching TRBD1. Trimming removed 6 bases from V and 4 bases from J; junction bases left unmatched: 13. Per the germline V gene, CDR1 is MNHEY and CDR2 is SMNVEV (reference sequence). CDR3 length equals 16 residues.

The genes are TRBV19 and TRBJ1-6; tentative D call: TRBD1 (5 bases). The CDR3 spans 15 residues. Germline V gene data show CDR1 as LNHDA and CDR2 as SQIVND (reference sequence). Trimming removed 5 bases at V and 8 bases at J, with 16 bases between. The CDR3 DNA reads as TGTGCCAGTAGTCCAGGGACCCGATGGGATTCACCCCTCCACTTT. This codes for CASSPGTRWDSPLHF.

CDR3: CASSLNRASGYGYTF. CDR3 nucleotides: TGTGCCAGTAGTCTAAACAGGGCCTCGGGCTATGGCTACACCTTC. V is TRBV19 and J is TRBJ1-2, with a weak D call TRBD1 (6 bases). The CDR3 totals 15 residues. Germline CDR1 is LNHDA and CDR2 is SQIVND (reference sequence). V was cut by 5 bases and J by 4 bases, with 17 bases left in between.

CDR3 nucleotides: TGTGCCAGCAGCACTCCCGGGACAGTCTATGGCTACACCTTC. It specifies CASSTPGTVYGYTF. This chain joins TRBV6-6 and TRBJ1-2; 7 bases match TRBD1. CDR3 length: 14 residues. V trimming: 6 bases; J trimming: 4 bases; junction bases outside the gene matches: 8. From germline, CDR1 is MNHNY and CDR2 SVGAGI (reference sequence).

V and J are TRBV5-1 and TRBJ1-1, with D perhaps matching TRBD1 (6 bases). CDR1 and CDR2 (germline): SGHRS, YFSETQ. Trimming took off 7 bases at V and 2 bases at J, with 12 bases between the two ends. The CDR3 spans 13 residues. This CDR3 is CASLGHPNTEAFF. DNA for the CDR3: TGCGCCAGCCTGGGACACCCCAACACTGAAGCTTTCTTT.